This TCR beta chain is drawn from a study of T cells in Graves' hyperthyroidism and ophthalmopathy. Study-wide background: Sampling of peripheral blood happened at initial diagnosis, prior to any treatment.

Germline V gene sequence: CDR1 LNHNV, CDR2 YYDKDF (reference sequence). This CDR3 has 18 residues. Deletions cut 1 base from V and 2 bases from J, with 20 bases between. In this sample, this clonotype turned up many times. Antigen specificity is unknown. Amplified TCR beta CDR3 regions derived from RNA transcripts. With the HTBI primer set, the TCR CDR3 went through a first round of RT-PCR. A single record per CDR3 protein comes from TCRdb applying MiXCR to the multiplex PCR reads. Altogether around 500,000 distinct CDR3 sequences are present, around 16% being singletons, with the ten largest covering 25% to 30%. Study results and caveats: The model predicted ophthalmopathy a median approximately 6.3 months before onset.

The rearrangement joins TRBV15 to TRBJ2-5; D perhaps matches TRBD2 (5 bases). The sequenced material came from blood. The sequence derives from a woman aged 25 to 39 with Graves' ophthalmopathy. In DNA, the CDR3 is TGTGCCACCAGCAGAGCTAGCTACGGAGCGTACGTACAAGAGACCCAGTACTTC. This translates into CATSRASYGAYVQETQYF.